The 12 T cell receptor beta chains given below trace back to one sample, sequenced in a study of blood T cell repertoires in COVID-19. Produced via immunoSEQ multiplex PCR; TCRdb's table is partial and in-frame only. This repertoire shows roughly 180,000 clones, more than 80% found once; its top ten account for more than 5.5%. Sequenced sample: PBMCs or T cells enriched from blood (not recorded which). These receptors all stem from a middle-aged man who had recovered from COVID-19.

This sequence joins TRBV7-6 and TRBJ1-5, with D tentatively TRBD1 (5 bases). In germline, CDR1 is SGHVS, CDR2 FNYEAQ. CDR3 length equals 16 residues. V dropped 3 bases and J dropped 7 bases, with 19 bases sitting between them. Written as DNA, the CDR3 is TGTGCCAGCAGCTTTCAGGGCAGGGAGGTAAAACAGCCCCAGCATTTT. Protein sequence: CASSFQGREVKQPQHF.

This chain connects TRBV28 to TRBJ1-5; D remains unclear. This CDR3 has 15 amino acids. The V gene lost 3 bases and the J gene lost 1 base, with 10 bases spanning the gap. Germline CDR1 is MDHEN and CDR2 is SYDVKM. CDR3 protein: CASSFSTASNQPQHF. CDR3 nucleotides: TGTGCCAGCAGTTTCTCGACTGCCAGCAATCAGCCCCAGCATTTT.

V usage is TRBV11-3 and J usage is TRBJ2-7; perhaps TRBD2 as D (5 bases). Trimming shortened V by 5 bases and J by 5 bases, and 16 bases separated the two germline ends. CDR1 is SGHNT, CDR2 YENEEA, per germline. CDR3 length equals 14 residues. CDR3 loop: CASSPHKGENEQYF. In DNA, the CDR3 is TGTGCCAGCAGCCCCCATAAGGGAGAGAACGAGCAGTACTTC.

V usage is TRBV7-9 and J usage is TRBJ1-1, with a tentative D call TRBD1 (5 bases). Between the trimmed V and J ends, which lost 8 bases and 0 bases, there was a span of 16 bases. The CDR3 length is 15 residues. Germline V CDR1 and CDR2: SEHNR, FQNEAQ (reference sequence). Here the CDR3 DNA reads TGTGCCAGCGAAGGGCCCGGGGGAATGAACACTGAAGCTTTCTTT. Its protein is CASEGPGGMNTEAFF.

Comment on this clone: Additional DNA sequences in this sample encode the identical CDR3. This sequence joins TRBV6-1 and TRBJ1-5; D is uncertain. Trimming took off 3 bases at V and 4 bases at J, with 7 bases between the two ends. The CDR3 extends over 13 amino acids. Per the germline V gene, CDR1 is MNHNS and CDR2 is SASEGT. The CDR3 sequence: CASSERYNQPQHF. For the CDR3, the DNA is TGTGCCAGCAGTGAGAGGTATAATCAGCCCCAGCATTTT.

V and J are TRBV5-5 and TRBJ2-7; TRBD2 matches 7 bases. V shed 7 bases and J 2 bases; nucleotides not matched to a gene: 12. Germline V gene lookup returns CDR1 SGHKS and CDR2 YYEKEE (reference sequence). The CDR3 totals 15 residues. The CDR3 region is CASSPTSAKPYEQYF. For the CDR3, the DNA is TGTGCCAGCTCACCAACTAGCGCCAAACCCTACGAGCAGTACTTC.

A single count supports this clone. The chain employs TRBV5-1 and TRBJ2-1; D is unclear. The ends were cut back, 4 bases at V and 8 bases at J, with 10 bases in the middle. This CDR3 comprises 12 residues. CDR1 SGHRS and CDR2 YFSETQ come from the germline V gene. CDR3 DNA sequence: TGCGCCAGCAGCCTAACCATGGATGAGCAGTTCTTC. Residues: CASSLTMDEQFF.

This chain joins TRBV6-2 or TRBV6-3 and TRBJ2-7; maybe TRBD1 (5 bases). The CDR3 covers 15 residues. Looked up from germline, CDR1 is MNHEY and CDR2 is SVGEGT. V was trimmed by 5 bases and J by 0 bases, leaving 14 bases between them. CDR3 DNA: TGTGCCAGCAGTCAAGACAGCTTCTACTCCTACGAGCAGTACTTC. This gives the protein CASSQDSFYSYEQYF.

V gene TRBV28 combines with J gene TRBJ1-5, with a weak D call TRBD1 (5 bases). Per the germline V gene, CDR1 is MDHEN and CDR2 is SYDVKM. Trimming left V 5 bases short and J 4 bases short, with 15 bases between. This CDR3 has 15 amino acids. Here the CDR3 DNA reads TGTGCCAGCAGTGTGCAGGGTTCGTGGAATCAGCCCCAGCATTTT. It yields the protein CASSVQGSWNQPQHF.

CDR3 in amino acids: CASSEDRGWDEQYF. The DNA of the CDR3 is TGCGCCAGCAGTGAGGACAGGGGTTGGGACGAGCAGTACTTC. The chain recombines TRBV10-1 with TRBJ2-7, with 8 bases identical to TRBD1. The V gene's germline CDR1 is WNHNN and CDR2 SYGVQD (reference sequence). The junction had 5 bases not matched to a gene; V was cut back by 2 bases and J by 5 bases. The CDR3 is 14 amino acids.

The chain employs TRBV19 and TRBJ1-2, with TRBD1 matching over 8 bases. V gave up 3 bases and J gave up 0 bases; unmatched junction bases: 3. This CDR3 has 15 residues. The germline V gene encodes CDR1 LNHDA and CDR2 SQIVND (reference sequence). CDR3 nucleotides: TGTGCCAGTAGTATTGGGACAGGAGCTAACTATGGCTACACCTTC. It yields the protein CASSIGTGANYGYTF.

The chain carries TRBV10-1 and TRBJ2-3; 10 bases are a match to TRBD2. Germline V gene data show CDR1 as WNHNN and CDR2 as SYGVQD (reference sequence). J gave up 7 bases and V 2 bases, and 9 bases lay outside the gene matches. This CDR3 contains 16 residues. CDR3 bases: TGCGCCAGCAGTGAGCCTAGCGGGAGTACGGGATATACGCAGTATTTT. This sequence encodes CASSEPSGSTGYTQYF.